The present entry profiles one TCR beta chain with its context. This specimen comes from a study of blood T cell repertoires in COVID-19. V lost 6 bases to trimming and J lost 10 bases, with 13 bases between them. CDR1 is MNHEY, CDR2 SVGAGI, per germline. The CDR3 consists of 11 residues. Repertoires were generated with immunoSEQ multiplex PCR, while TCRdb's copy carries only in-frame clones and drops some. Of approximately 22,000 clones listed, about 81% are singletons. The sequenced material came from peripheral blood. This sequence originates from a woman in her 70s with COVID-19, enrolled during active disease. This chain joins TRBV6-5 and TRBJ2-7; D remains unclear. Here the CDR3 reads CASSHLGVQYV. The CDR3 DNA sequence: TGTGCCAGCAGCCACCTAGGCGTTCAGTACGTC.